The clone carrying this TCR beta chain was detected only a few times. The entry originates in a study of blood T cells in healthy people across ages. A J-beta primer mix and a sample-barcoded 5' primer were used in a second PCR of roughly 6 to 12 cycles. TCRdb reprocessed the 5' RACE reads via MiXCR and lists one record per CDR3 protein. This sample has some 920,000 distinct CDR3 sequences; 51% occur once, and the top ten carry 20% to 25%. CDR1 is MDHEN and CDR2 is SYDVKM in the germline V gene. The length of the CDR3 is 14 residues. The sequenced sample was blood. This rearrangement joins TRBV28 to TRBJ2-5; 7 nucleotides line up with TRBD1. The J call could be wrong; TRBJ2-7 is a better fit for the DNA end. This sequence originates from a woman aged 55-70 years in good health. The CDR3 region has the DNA TGTGCCAGCAGTATCCTGGGACAGATCCACGAGCAGTACTTC. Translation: CASSILGQIHEQYF.